The present TCR beta chain was sequenced within a study of blood T cell repertoires in COVID-19. Study in general: Acute and convalescent COVID-19 specimens originated in the United States, Italy and Spain. PBMCs, B-cell-depleted T cells, or T cells provided the cDNA or gDNA that made up the material.

Losses at the gene ends were 4 bases for V and 6 bases for J; bases not matched to a gene: 7. Looked up from germline, CDR1 is SEHNR and CDR2 is FQNEAQ (reference sequence). The CDR3 is 16 residues long. In the original workflow: It was from reference gene primer amplification that nucleated cell counts were estimated. Sequencing was performed with immunoSEQ multiplex PCR; in TCRdb, only in-frame clones are kept and a portion is missing. V, J and clone size are those of that table, while D and trimming were read from the DNA. The data hold about 41,000 clones, with about four fifths observed a single time.

V gene TRBV7-9 combines with J gene TRBJ2-2; 11 bases agree with TRBD2. The specimen sequenced was peripheral blood. This TCR derives from a woman of 80 years or more with active or convalescent COVID-19. The CDR3 loop is CASSSTSGEGSGELFF. CDR3 sequence (DNA): TGTGCCAGCAGCTCGACTAGCGGGGAAGGTTCCGGGGAGCTGTTTTTT.